Following are 2 T cell receptor beta chains from one sample sequenced in a study of T cells in Graves' hyperthyroidism and ophthalmopathy. Regions amplified from RNA transcripts were the TCR beta CDR3 regions. Initially, a first-round RT-PCR of the TCR CDR3 employed the HTBI primer set. TCRdb analysed the multiplex PCR reads with MiXCR anew, one entry per CDR3 protein. The table records 500,000 to 750,000 distinct CDR3 sequences, 13% to 15% of them present only once. Specimen: blood. Source of these receptors: a young woman with Graves' ophthalmopathy.

The sample holds many counts of this clonotype. The gene calls are TRBV20-1 and TRBJ2-1, with a possible D match to TRBD2 (6 bases). CDR1 DFQATT and CDR2 SNEGSKA come from the germline V gene (reference sequence). The CDR3 loop spans 15 amino acids. Trimming shortened V by 1 base and J by 0 bases, and 10 bases separated the two germline ends. This CDR3 is CSARALGSSYNEQFF. The CDR3 nucleotides are TGCAGTGCTAGAGCCCTCGGGAGCTCCTACAATGAGCAGTTCTTC.

Ten or more counts support this clonotype. V gene TRBV12-5 combines with J gene TRBJ1-2; no firm D call. Trimming removed 7 bases from V and 1 base from J, with 13 bases in between. The CDR3 runs to 14 residues. The germline CDR1 and CDR2 sequences are LGHNT and FRNRAP. The CDR3 here is CASASTSGNYGYTF. DNA of the CDR3: TGTGCTAGTGCTTCTACGAGCGGTAACTATGGCTACACCTTC.